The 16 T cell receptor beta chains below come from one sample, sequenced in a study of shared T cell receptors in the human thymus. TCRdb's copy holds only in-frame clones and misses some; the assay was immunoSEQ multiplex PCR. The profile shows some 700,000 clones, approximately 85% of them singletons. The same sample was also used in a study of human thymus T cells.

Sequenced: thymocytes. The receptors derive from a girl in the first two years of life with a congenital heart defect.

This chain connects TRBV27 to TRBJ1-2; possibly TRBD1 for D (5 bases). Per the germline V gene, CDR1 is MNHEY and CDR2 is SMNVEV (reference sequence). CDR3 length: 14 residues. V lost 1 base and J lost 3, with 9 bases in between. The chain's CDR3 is CASSLYSGYYGYTF. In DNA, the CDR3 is TGTGCCAGCAGTTTATATTCAGGGTACTATGGCTACACCTTC.

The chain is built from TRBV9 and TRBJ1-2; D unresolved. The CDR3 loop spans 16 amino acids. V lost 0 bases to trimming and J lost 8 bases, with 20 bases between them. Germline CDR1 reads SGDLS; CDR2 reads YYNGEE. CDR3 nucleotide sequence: TGTGCCAGCAGCGTAGGTTATGAGGGATCTGTCGGAGGCTACACCTTC. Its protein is CASSVGYEGSVGGYTF.

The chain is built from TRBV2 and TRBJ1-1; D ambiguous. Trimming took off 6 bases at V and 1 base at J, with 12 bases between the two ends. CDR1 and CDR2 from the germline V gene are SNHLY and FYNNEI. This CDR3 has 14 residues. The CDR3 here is CASSSGPQNTEAFF. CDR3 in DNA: TGTGCCAGCAGCTCAGGTCCCCAGAACACTGAAGCTTTCTTT. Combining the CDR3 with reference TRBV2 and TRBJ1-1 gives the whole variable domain EPEVTQTPSHQVTQMGQEVILRCVPISNHLYFYWYRQILGQKVEFLVSFYNNEISEKSEIFDDQFSVERPDGSNFTLKIRSTKLEDSAMYFCASSSGPQNTEAFFGQGTRLTVV.

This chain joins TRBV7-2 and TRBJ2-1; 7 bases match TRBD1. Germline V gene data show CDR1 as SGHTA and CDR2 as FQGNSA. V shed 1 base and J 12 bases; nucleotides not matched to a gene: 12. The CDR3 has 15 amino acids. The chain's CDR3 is CASSLVRTGLGAQFF. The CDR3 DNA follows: TGTGCCAGCAGCTTAGTCCGGACAGGCCTTGGAGCGCAGTTCTTC.

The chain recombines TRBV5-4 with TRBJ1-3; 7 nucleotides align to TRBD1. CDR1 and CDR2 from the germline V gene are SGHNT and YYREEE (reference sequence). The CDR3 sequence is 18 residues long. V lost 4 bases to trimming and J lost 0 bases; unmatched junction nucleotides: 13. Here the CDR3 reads CASSPDPGQIFSGNTIYF. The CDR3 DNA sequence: TGTGCCAGCAGCCCAGACCCGGGACAGATTTTCTCTGGAAACACCATATATTTT.

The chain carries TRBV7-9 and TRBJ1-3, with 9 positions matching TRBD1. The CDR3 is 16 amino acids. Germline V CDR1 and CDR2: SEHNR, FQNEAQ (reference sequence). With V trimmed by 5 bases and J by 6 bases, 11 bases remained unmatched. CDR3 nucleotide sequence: TGTGCCAGCAGCGCAGAGATCCGGGACAGGGTAAACACCATATATTTT. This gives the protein CASSAEIRDRVNTIYF.

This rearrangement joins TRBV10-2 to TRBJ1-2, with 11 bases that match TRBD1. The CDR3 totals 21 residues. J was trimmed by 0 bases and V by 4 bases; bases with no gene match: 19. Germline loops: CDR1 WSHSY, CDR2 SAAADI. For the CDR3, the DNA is TGCGCCAGCAGTGCAGTAGGGACAGGGGGACGATCCCTACCCCCTAACTATGGCTACACCTTC. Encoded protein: CASSAVGTGGRSLPPNYGYTF.

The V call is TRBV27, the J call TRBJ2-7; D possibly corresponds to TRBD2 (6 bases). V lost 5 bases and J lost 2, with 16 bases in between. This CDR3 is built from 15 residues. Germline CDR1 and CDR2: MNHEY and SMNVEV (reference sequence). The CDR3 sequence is CASSPSRGTTYEQYF. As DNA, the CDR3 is TGTGCCAGCAGTCCCAGTCGGGGGACCACCTACGAGCAGTACTTC.

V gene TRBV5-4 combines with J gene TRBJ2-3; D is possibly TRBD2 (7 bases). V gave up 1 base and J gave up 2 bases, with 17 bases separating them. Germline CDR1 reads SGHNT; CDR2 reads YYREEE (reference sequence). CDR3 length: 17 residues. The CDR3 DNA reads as TGTGCCAGCAGCTTGCGCCACGGGGGGCCGTTCACAGATACGCAGTATTTT. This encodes CASSLRHGGPFTDTQYF.

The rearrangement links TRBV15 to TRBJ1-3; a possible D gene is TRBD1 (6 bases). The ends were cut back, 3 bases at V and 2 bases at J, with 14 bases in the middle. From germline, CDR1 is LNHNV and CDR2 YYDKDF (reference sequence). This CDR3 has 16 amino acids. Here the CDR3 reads CATSSLRQAPGNTIYF. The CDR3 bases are TGTGCCACCAGCAGCCTAAGACAGGCTCCTGGAAACACCATATATTTT.

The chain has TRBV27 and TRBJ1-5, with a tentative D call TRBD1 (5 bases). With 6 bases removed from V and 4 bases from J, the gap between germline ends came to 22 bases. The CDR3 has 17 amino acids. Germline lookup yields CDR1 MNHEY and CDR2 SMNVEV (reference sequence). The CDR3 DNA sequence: TGTGCCAGCAGACCCGAACGGGAGGGGCTCCTTAATCAGCCCCAGCATTTT. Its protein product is CASRPEREGLLNQPQHF.

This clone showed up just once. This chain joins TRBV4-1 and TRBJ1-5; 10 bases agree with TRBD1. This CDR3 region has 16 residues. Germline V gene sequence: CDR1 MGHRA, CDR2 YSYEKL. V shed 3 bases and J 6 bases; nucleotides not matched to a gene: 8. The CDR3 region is CASSQSTGGGGQPQHF. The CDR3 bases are TGCGCCAGCAGCCAGTCGACAGGGGGCGGCGGTCAGCCCCAGCATTTT.

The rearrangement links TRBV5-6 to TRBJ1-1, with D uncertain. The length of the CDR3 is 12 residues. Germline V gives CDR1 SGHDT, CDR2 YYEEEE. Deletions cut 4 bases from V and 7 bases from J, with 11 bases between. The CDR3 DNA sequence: TGTGCCAGCAGCGGGCCCCGAATTGAAGCTTTCTTT. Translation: CASSGPRIEAFF. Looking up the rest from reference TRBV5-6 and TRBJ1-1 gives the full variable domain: DAGVTQSPTHLIKTRGQQVTLRCSPKSGHDTVSWYQQALGQGPQFIFQYYEEEERQRGNFPDRFSGHQFPNYSSELNVNALLLGDSALYLCASSGPRIEAFFGQGTRLTVV.

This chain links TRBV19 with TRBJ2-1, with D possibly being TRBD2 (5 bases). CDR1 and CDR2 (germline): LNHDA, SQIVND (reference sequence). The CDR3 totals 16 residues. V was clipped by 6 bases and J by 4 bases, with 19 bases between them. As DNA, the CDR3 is TGTGCCAGTAGCGCCCCCTGGGAGACTTTTTACAATGAGCAGTTCTTC. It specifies CASSAPWETFYNEQFF.

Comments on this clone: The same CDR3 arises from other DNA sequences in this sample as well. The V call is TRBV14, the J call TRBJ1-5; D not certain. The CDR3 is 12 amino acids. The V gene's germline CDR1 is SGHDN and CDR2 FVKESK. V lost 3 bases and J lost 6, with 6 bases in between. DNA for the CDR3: TGTGCCAGCAGCCAGCGAGGTCAGCCCCAGCATTTT. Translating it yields CASSQRGQPQHF.

The CDR3 bases are TGTGCCAGCGGCCCATCCGGGACAGGGCATCGGTTGTCAGATACGCAGTATTTT. This encodes CASGPSGTGHRLSDTQYF. This chain links TRBV27 with TRBJ2-3; 9 bases match TRBD1. CDR1 MNHEY and CDR2 SMNVEV come from the germline V gene (reference sequence). With V trimmed by 8 bases and J by 4 bases, 19 bases remained unmatched. The CDR3 is 18 residues long.